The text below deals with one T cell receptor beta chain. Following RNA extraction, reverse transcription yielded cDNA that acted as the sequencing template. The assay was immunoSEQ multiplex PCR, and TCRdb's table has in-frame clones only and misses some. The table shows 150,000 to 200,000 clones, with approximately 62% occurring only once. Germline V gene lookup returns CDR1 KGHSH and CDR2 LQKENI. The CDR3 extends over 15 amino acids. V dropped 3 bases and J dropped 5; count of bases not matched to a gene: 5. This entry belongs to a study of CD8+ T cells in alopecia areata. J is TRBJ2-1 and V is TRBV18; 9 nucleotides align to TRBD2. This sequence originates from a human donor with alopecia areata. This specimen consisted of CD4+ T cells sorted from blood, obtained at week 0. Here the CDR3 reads CASSPLPSGNNEQFF. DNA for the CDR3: TGTGCCAGCTCACCCCTCCCTAGCGGGAACAATGAGCAGTTCTTC.